A selection of T cell receptor beta chains follows, all from one sample in a study of regulatory T cells in long-lasting Graves disease. MiXCR was run by TCRdb on the multiplex PCR reads, yielding one entry per CDR3 protein. The repertoire holds approximately 500,000 distinct CDR3 sequences, with around a fifth as singletons. This specimen consisted of peripheral blood mononuclear cells (PBMCs), obtained when the disease was refractory, from a patient treated with antithyroid drugs. The receptors were sampled from a female donor with Graves disease. The CDR3 runs from the conserved cysteine through the conserved F or W. D genes are given only for firm matches. Expanded clones are given a class, and other clones once, few, many or no size at all.

j_call v_call d_call clone_size cdr3_aa cdr3_nt
TRBJ1-2 TRBV29-1 - many CSVRAGGLNYGYTF TGCAGCGTTAGGGCAGGAGGGCTTAACTATGGCTACACCTTC
TRBJ1-6 TRBV5-1 - many CASSPQEDSPLHF TGCGCCAGCAGCCCTCAAGAGGATTCACCCCTCCACTTT
TRBJ1-1 TRBV2 - many CASSEFTGAGIEAFF TGTGCCAGCAGTGAATTCACCGGTGCAGGGATTGAAGCTTTCTTT
TRBJ1-1 TRBV6-1 - many CASSLQTVNTEAFF TGTGCCAGCAGTCTCCAAACAGTGAACACTGAAGCTTTCTTT
TRBJ2-5 TRBV7-2 - many CASSLAWGRETQYF TGTGCCAGCAGCTTAGCGTGGGGGCGGGAGACCCAGTACTTC
TRBJ2-7 TRBV4-3 - - CASSQDYDRLYEQYF TGCGCCAGCAGCCAAGATTACGACAGGTTATACGAGCAGTACTTC
TRBJ2-6 TRBV10-3 TRBD1 few CAISVRTAGTANSGANVLTF TGTGCCATCAGTGTTCGGACCGCCGGGACAGCGAACTCTGGGGCCAACGTCCTGACTTTC
TRBJ2-5 TRBV5-1 - - CASRQGFQETQYF TGCGCCAGCAGACAGGGTTTTCAAGAGACCCAGTACTTC
TRBJ1-2 TRBV27 - many CASSLGEGPTYGYTF TGTGCCAGCAGTTTAGGCGAGGGGCCGACCTATGGCTACACCTTC
TRBJ1-5 TRBV6-2/TRBV6-3 - many CASSSTLVQPQHF TGTGCCAGCAGTTCGACATTGGTTCAGCCCCAGCATTTT
TRBJ1-1 TRBV10-3 - many CAIGIGNTEAFF TGTGCCATCGGGATCGGGAACACTGAAGCTTTCTTT
TRBJ2-3 TRBV11-3 - many CASSLVPDTQYF TGTGCCAGCAGCTTAGTTCCAGATACGCAGTATTTT
TRBJ2-7 TRBV13 TRBD2 - CASSSSSGLGDYEQYF TGTGCCAGCAGCTCATCCTCGGGACTAGGGGACTACGAGCAGTACTTC
TRBJ2-1 TRBV29-1 TRBD2 few CILGRADNEQFF TGCATCCTAGGGAGGGCCGACAATGAGCAGTTCTTC
TRBJ1-1 TRBV5-1 - - CASSLSDLGTEAFF TGCGCCAGCAGCTTGAGCGATCTCGGGACTGAAGCTTTCTTT
TRBJ2-2 TRBV11-2 - - CASSLERTADTGELFF TGTGCCAGCAGCTTAGAAAGGACTGCCGACACCGGGGAGCTGTTTTTT
TRBJ2-5 TRBV29-1 TRBD1 many CSVEGQAKETQYF TGCAGCGTTGAGGGACAGGCGAAAGAGACCCAGTACTTC
TRBJ1-4 TRBV6-9 TRBD1 few CASSYSGQEGEKLFF TGTGCCAGCAGTTACTCCGGACAGGAGGGGGAAAAACTGTTTTTT
TRBJ1-1 TRBV2 - many CASSSVTRANTEAFF TGTGCCAGCAGTTCTGTGACCCGGGCAAACACTGAAGCTTTCTTT
TRBJ1-1 TRBV19 - few CASRRGPNTEAFF TGTGCCAGTAGAAGGGGACCGAACACTGAAGCTTTCTTT
TRBJ2-5 TRBV24-1 TRBD2 - CATSDGLSGGREAQYF TGTGCCACCAGTGATGGCCTTAGCGGGGGGCGGGAGGCCCAGTACTTC
TRBJ2-7 TRBV19 TRBD2 few CASSGSFLAGAYEQYF TGTGCCAGTAGTGGTTCGTTCCTAGCGGGAGCTTACGAGCAGTACTTC
TRBJ2-7 TRBV27 TRBD1 - CASSPLSFRDRGPYEQYF TGTGCCAGCAGCCCACTATCATTCCGGGACAGGGGCCCCTACGAGCAGTACTTC
TRBJ2-2 TRBV7-2 - few CASSLGGKRNSVFGELFF TGTGCCAGCAGCTTAGGAGGGAAGCGAAATTCGGTATTCGGGGAGCTGTTTTTT
TRBJ1-2 TRBV19 - - CASTITSNYGYTF TGTGCCAGTACCATCACCAGCAACTATGGCTACACCTTC
TRBJ2-3 TRBV7-6 - - CASSGDFTDTQYF TGTGCCAGCAGCGGGGATTTCACAGATACGCAGTATTTT
TRBJ2-2 TRBV2 - - CASRNVAAGLLNTGELFF TGTGCCAGCAGGAATGTTGCTGCGGGACTGTTGAACACCGGGGAGCTGTTTTTT
TRBJ1-2 TRBV28 - many CASSFSPAGGWYGYTF TGTGCCAGCAGTTTTTCGCCAGCGGGGGGTTGGTATGGCTACACCTTC
TRBJ2-5 TRBV7-9 TRBD2 few CASSPGVSGLAIETQYF TGTGCCAGCAGCCCCGGGGTATCCGGACTAGCGATAGAGACCCAGTACTTC
TRBJ1-3 TRBV11-2 - many CASSFPPTSSGNTIYF TGTGCCAGCAGCTTCCCTCCAACGAGCTCTGGAAACACCATATATTTT
TRBJ2-4 TRBV2 - many CASSETAAIYIQYF TGTGCCAGCAGTGAAACGGCAGCGATATACATTCAGTACTTC
TRBJ2-2 TRBV5-1 - many CASSTGQNTGELFF TGTGCCAGCAGCACCGGACAGAACACCGGGGAGCTGTTTTTT
TRBJ1-1 TRBV28 TRBD1 many CASSLHTGTGAEAFF TGTGCCAGCAGTTTACACACCGGGACAGGAGCTGAAGCTTTCTTT
TRBJ2-2 TRBV2 - many CASSEQGTGELFF TGTGCCAGCAGTGAACAGGGCACCGGGGAGCTGTTTTTT
TRBJ2-2 TRBV2 - few CASSEGGPGELFF TGTGCCAGCAGTGAAGGGGGACCCGGGGAGCTGTTTTTT
TRBJ2-7 TRBV20-1 TRBD1 many CSAPTGGLEQYF TGCAGTGCTCCGACAGGGGGCTTAGAGCAGTACTTC
TRBJ1-1 TRBV28 - many CASSPRQEVNTEAFF TGTGCCAGCAGCCCACGACAGGAGGTGAACACTGAAGCTTTCTTT